The source of this TCR beta chain is a study of blood T cell repertoires in COVID-19. Overall study: Acute and convalescent COVID-19 samples came from the United States, Italy and Spain. PBMCs, B-cell-depleted T cells, or T cells were the source of the cDNA or gDNA that made up the material.

CDR3 length equals 13 residues. V gave up 0 bases and J gave up 7 bases, with 12 bases separating them. Germline lookup yields CDR1 GTSNPN and CDR2 SVGIG (reference sequence). As processed by the authors: Amplification of reference gene primers provided the estimated nucleated cell counts. The data were produced by immunoSEQ multiplex PCR, yet TCRdb's version contains in-frame clones alone and is incomplete. D and trimming were read from the DNA, whereas the V and J calls and clone size are those reported in that table. Here the sample spans more than 95,000 clones, about 80% being singletons. The sample comprised peripheral blood. The clonotype comes from a woman older than 75 with active or convalescent COVID-19. This chain uses TRBV30 with TRBJ1-2; TRBD1 is a possible D gene (6 bases). CDR3 loop: CAWSVSLGAGYTF. The CDR3 nucleotides read TGTGCCTGGAGTGTAAGTTTGGGGGCTGGCTACACCTTC. Full variable domain (rest looked up from reference TRBV30 and TRBJ1-2): SQTIHQWPATLVQPVGSPLSLECTVEGTSNPNLYWYRQAAGRGLQLLFYSVGIGQISSEVPQNLSASRPQDRQFILSSKKLLLSDSGFYLCAWSVSLGAGYTFGSGTRLTVV.